Below are 28 T cell receptor beta chains sequenced from a single sample in a study of CD4+ T cells in melanoma. Using immunoSEQ multiplex PCR, the repertoire was profiled, and TCRdb retains in-frame clones only, with some absent. The sample lists 15,000 to 20,000 clones, 83% seen once, with around 5% in the top ten. The sample comprised cells from a culture (not recorded whether cultured in vitro). These receptors originate from a human donor with melanoma.

This chain uses TRBV21-1 with TRBJ1-4. TRBV21-1 is recorded as a pseudogene. CDR3 length equals 15 residues. CDR3 in amino acids: CASSSLDGCNEKLFF. The DNA of the CDR3 is TGTGCCAGCAGCAGCCTGGACGGTTGTAATGAAAAACTGTTTTTT.

The chain is built from TRBV7-6 and TRBJ1-3; D unresolved. Germline V gene data show CDR1 as SGHVS and CDR2 as FNYEAQ. Trimming left V 0 bases short and J 1 base short, with 1 base between. The CDR3 is 13 residues long. CDR3 region: CASSLASGNTIYF. The CDR3 bases are TGTGCCAGCAGCTTAGCATCTGGAAACACCATATATTTT.

The chain couples TRBV30 to TRBJ1-1; 7 bases line up with TRBD1. This CDR3 is built from 13 residues. Trimming removed 6 bases from V and 1 base from J; junction bases left unmatched: 5. Germline CDR1 and CDR2: GTSNPN and SVGIG (reference sequence). In nucleotides, the CDR3 is TGTGCCTGCAAGACAGGGCCGAACACTGAAGCTTTCTTT. It translates to CACKTGPNTEAFF.

The chain recombines TRBV4-2 with TRBJ1-6; D gene unclear. The ends were cut back, 0 bases at V and 9 bases at J, with 15 bases in the middle. This CDR3 comprises 16 residues. The V gene's germline CDR1 is LGHNA and CDR2 YNFKEQ. The CDR3 protein is CASSQESGWVTSPLHF. The CDR3 bases are TGTGCCAGCAGCCAAGAATCAGGTTGGGTGACTTCACCCCTCCACTTT.

The chain employs TRBV7-8 and TRBJ1-3; D is uncertain. The CDR3 loop spans 14 amino acids. Trimming stripped 1 base from V and 7 bases from J, with 11 bases between. Germline V gene lookup returns CDR1 SGHVS and CDR2 FQNEAQ. CDR3: CASSLGRRKNTIYF. CDR3 DNA sequence: TGTGCCAGCAGCTTAGGTCGGCGGAAGAACACCATATATTTT.

The CDR3 DNA is TGTGCCAGCAGCTCCTCCTATAATTCACCCCTCCACTTT. This encodes CASSSSYNSPLHF. The chain combines TRBV11-2 with TRBJ1-6; D is ambiguous. Germline V CDR1 and CDR2: SGHAT, FQNNGV. V was cut by 4 bases and J by 0 bases, with 1 base left in between. There are 13 residues in the CDR3.

This sequence joins TRBV7-9 and TRBJ2-1; perhaps TRBD2 as D (5 bases). The germline V gene encodes CDR1 SEHNR and CDR2 FQNEAQ (reference sequence). V was pared by 5 bases and J by 7 bases, with 18 bases between. The length of the CDR3 is 15 residues. CDR3 nucleotides: TGTGCCAGCAGCCCCCGACTAAGACCTCTTAATGAGCAGTTCTTC. As protein: CASSPRLRPLNEQFF.

The chain has TRBV28 and TRBJ1-5; no clear D. V shed 7 bases and J shed 6 bases, with 19 bases lying between them. The CDR3 extends over 15 amino acids. Per germline, CDR1 MDHEN and CDR2 SYDVKM. CDR3 region: CASTRAAPTSQPQHF. The CDR3 DNA sequence: TGTGCCAGCACCCGGGCCGCTCCGACCAGTCAGCCCCAGCATTTT.

This clone was recorded a few times. This chain uses TRBV7-9 with TRBJ2-5, with 8 bases identical to TRBD2. Germline lookup yields CDR1 SEHNR and CDR2 FQNEAQ (reference sequence). The CDR3 is 14 residues long. J was trimmed by 6 bases and V by 7 bases; bases with no gene match: 10. In nucleotides, the CDR3 is TGTGCCAGCACCTATAGCGGGGCAGGAAAGACCCAGTACTTC. Protein product: CASTYSGAGKTQYF.

The chain couples TRBV6-5 to TRBJ1-6, with D perhaps TRBD1 (6 bases). The CDR3 extends over 15 amino acids. Germline loops: CDR1 MNHEY, CDR2 SVGAGI. Trimming removed 8 bases from V and 14 bases from J, with 25 bases in between. The CDR3 DNA follows: TGTGCCAGCTCAACGGGTGGGGGGCAGAAATCGGCCCTCCACTTT. Translating gives CASSTGGGQKSALHF.

The CDR3 sequence: CASSVQPDQVERPNTGELFF. DNA for the CDR3: TGTGCCAGCTCAGTCCAACCCGACCAGGTAGAGAGACCGAACACCGGGGAGCTGTTTTTT. This chain joins TRBV18 and TRBJ2-2; no clear D. The CDR3 contains 20 residues. Trimming pared 5 bases from V and 0 bases from J, leaving 25 bases between. Germline V lookup: CDR1 KGHSH, CDR2 LQKENI.

The gene calls are TRBV7-2 and TRBJ1-5; possible D gene TRBD1, 5 bases. This CDR3 has 14 residues. Trimming left V 1 base short and J 6 bases short, with 10 bases between. Germline V gene sequence: CDR1 SGHTA, CDR2 FQGNSA. CDR3 DNA sequence: TGTGCCAGCAGCTTAGTAGGGGCCAGTCAGCCCCAGCATTTT. Translating gives CASSLVGASQPQHF.

The chain recombines TRBV7-2 with TRBJ2-3, with 8 bases identical to TRBD1. V was clipped by 0 bases and J by 13 bases; unmatched bases: 6. CDR1 and CDR2 from the germline V gene are SGHTA and FQGNSA. The CDR3 spans 13 residues. The CDR3 region is CASSLARQGSEYF. The CDR3 DNA reads TGTGCCAGCAGCTTAGCGCGACAGGGGTCGGAGTATTTT.

The CDR3, as DNA: TGTGCCAGCAGCTCTCAGGGGGCGAGGACCGGGGAGCTGTTTTTT. Translation: CASSSQGARTGELFF. The V gene is TRBV7-8, the J gene TRBJ2-2; 8 positions match TRBD1. The germline CDR1 and CDR2 sequences are SGHVS and FQNEAQ. V lost 4 bases, J lost 5 bases, and 6 bases stayed unmatched. CDR3 length: 15 amino acids. Together with reference TRBV7-8 and TRBJ2-2, the CDR3 gives the full variable domain: GAGVSQSPRYKVAKRGQDVALRCDPISGHVSLFWYQQALGQGPEFLTYFQNEAQLDKSGLPSDRFFAERPEGSVSTLKIQRTQQEDSAVYLCASSSQGARTGELFFGEGSRLTVL.

A single count supports this clone. This chain uses TRBV7-6 with TRBJ2-5, with D unresolved. This CDR3 comprises 15 residues. V lost 0 bases and J lost 2, with 10 bases in between. CDR1 and CDR2 from the germline V gene are SGHVS and FNYEAQ. The CDR3 sequence is CASSLATGPQETQYF. CDR3 coding DNA: TGTGCCAGCAGCTTAGCGACGGGTCCACAAGAGACCCAGTACTTC.

The chain joins TRBV5-1 to TRBJ2-3; 10 positions agree with TRBD1. Trimming removed 4 bases from V and 2 bases from J; junction bases left unmatched: 13. From germline, CDR1 is SGHRS and CDR2 YFSETQ. The CDR3 is made up of 18 amino acids. CDR3 protein: CASSQSMTGGYLTDTQYF. CDR3 nucleotide sequence: TGCGCCAGCAGCCAATCTATGACAGGGGGCTATCTCACAGATACGCAGTATTTT. Variable domain in full (rest from reference TRBV5-1 and TRBJ2-3): KAGVTQTPRYLIKTRGQQVTLSCSPISGHRSVSWYQQTPGQGLQFLFEYFSETQRNKGNFPGRFSGRQFSNSRSEMNVSTLELGDSALYLCASSQSMTGGYLTDTQYFGPGTRLTVL.

The chain joins TRBV18 to TRBJ1-5; D might be TRBD1 (5 bases). CDR1 is KGHSH and CDR2 is LQKENI in the germline V gene. The length of the CDR3 is 14 residues. Trimming shortened V by 1 base and J by 6 bases, and 10 bases separated the two germline ends. CDR3 in amino acids: CASSPRGPAQPQHF. In DNA, the CDR3 is TGTGCCAGCTCACCACGGGGCCCGGCTCAGCCCCAGCATTTT. The whole variable domain, filled in from reference TRBV18 and TRBJ1-5, reads NAGVMQNPRHLVRRRGQEARLRCSPMKGHSHVYWYRQLPEEGLKFMVYLQKENIIDESGMPKERFSAEFPKEGPSILRIQQVVRGDSAAYFCASSPRGPAQPQHFGDGTRLSIL.

The genes are TRBV6-4 and TRBJ1-1; D unresolved. The germline V gene encodes CDR1 MRHNA and CDR2 SNTAGT. V dropped 0 bases and J dropped 5 bases, with 13 bases sitting between them. This CDR3 contains 15 residues. DNA for the CDR3: TGTGCCAGCAGTGACTCGAGTGTTGGTGGTACTGAAGCTTTCTTT. As protein: CASSDSSVGGTEAFF.

This rearrangement joins TRBV25-1 to TRBJ2-5; D is possibly TRBD1 (5 bases). The closer fit of TRBJ2-7 to the DNA end suggests the J call may be wrong. There are 13 residues in the CDR3. CDR1 and CDR2 (germline): MGHDK, SYGVNS. CDR3 in amino acids: CASRAQDSYEQYF. The DNA of the CDR3 is TGTGCCAGCAGGGCCCAAGACAGTTACGAGCAGTACTTC.

The V gene is TRBV5-6, the J gene TRBJ1-2; D may be TRBD1 (6 bases). The CDR3 runs to 14 residues. Germline V lookup: CDR1 SGHDT, CDR2 YYEEEE. V lost 0 bases to trimming and J lost 4 bases, with 10 bases between them. The CDR3 DNA reads TGTGCCAGCAGCTTGGCAGGACAGCCCTATGGCTACACCTTC. Protein: CASSLAGQPYGYTF.

The chain recombines TRBV6-1 with TRBJ1-5, with no clear D. V lost 6 bases and J 5 bases, leaving 14 bases between the germline ends. The CDR3 contains 14 residues. Germline V gives CDR1 MNHNS, CDR2 SASEGT. CDR3 in amino acids: CASRTPWVDQPQHF. Here the CDR3 DNA reads TGTGCCAGCAGAACCCCTTGGGTGGATCAGCCCCAGCATTTT.

The chain combines TRBV6-5 with TRBJ1-1; TRBD1 is a possible D gene (5 bases). The CDR3 covers 14 residues. Trimming shortened V by 5 bases and J by 3 bases, and 13 bases separated the two germline ends. Germline V gene data show CDR1 as MNHEY and CDR2 as SVGAGI. The CDR3 coding sequence is TGTGCCAGCAGTGCCGGGGGGGTTTACACTGAAGCTTTCTTT. It translates to CASSAGGVYTEAFF.

The rearrangement joins TRBV5-6 to TRBJ2-1; D not certain. Germline V CDR1 and CDR2: SGHDT, YYEEEE. Trimming took off 2 bases at V and 6 bases at J, with 9 bases between the two ends. There are 13 residues in the CDR3. CDR3 coding DNA: TGTGCCAGCAGCTTATTTAGCCTCAATGAGCAGTTCTTC. As protein: CASSLFSLNEQFF.

The V and J genes are TRBV18 and TRBJ2-2; D is uncertain. Germline-derived CDR1 and CDR2 are KGHSH and LQKENI. Trimming stripped 5 bases from V and 7 bases from J, with 8 bases between. CDR3 size: 12 residues. The DNA for the CDR3 is TGTGCCAGCTCAACGGTTAGCGGGGAGCTGTTTTTT. It translates to CASSTVSGELFF. The full variable domain, completed using reference TRBV18 and TRBJ2-2, is NAGVMQNPRHLVRRRGQEARLRCSPMKGHSHVYWYRQLPEEGLKFMVYLQKENIIDESGMPKERFSAEFPKEGPSILRIQQVVRGDSAAYFCASSTVSGELFFGEGSRLTVL.

V and J are TRBV7-9 and TRBJ2-1; D could derive from TRBD1 or TRBD2 (5 bases each). Germline assignment: CDR1 SEHNR and CDR2 FQNEAQ (reference sequence). CDR3 length: 15 residues. Trimming left V 3 bases short and J 2 bases short, with 11 bases between. The CDR3 nucleotides read TGTGCCAGCAGCTTGAAGGGGAGCGCCTACAATGAGCAGTTCTTC. Translation: CASSLKGSAYNEQFF. Supplemented by reference TRBV7-9 and TRBJ2-1, the full variable domain reads DTGVSQNPRHKITKRGQNVTFRCDPISEHNRLYWYRQTLGQGPEFLTYFQNEAQLEKSRLLSDRFSAERPKGSFSTLEIQRTEQGDSAMYLCASSLKGSAYNEQFFGPGTRLTVL.

V is TRBV6-1 and J is TRBJ1-2; D gene uncertain. The germline V and J ends were trimmed by 4 bases and 4 bases, with 22 bases remaining between them. The CDR3 covers 17 residues. Germline CDR1 and CDR2: MNHNS and SASEGT. The CDR3, as DNA: TGTGCCAGCAGTGTCATCGGGAAGGGCCGGAAAGTCTATGGCTACACCTTC. This translates into CASSVIGKGRKVYGYTF.

The genes are TRBV19 and TRBJ2-2; TRBD1 matches at 9 bases. The CDR3 spans 18 residues. Germline-derived CDR1 and CDR2 are LNHDA and SQIVND (reference sequence). Trimming at V came to 7 bases and at J to 2 bases, leaving 14 bases not matched to a gene. The CDR3 DNA is TGTGCCAGTACCGGGGGGCCCGGGACAGGGCACAACACCGGGGAGCTGTTTTTT. It yields the protein CASTGGPGTGHNTGELFF.

The chain couples TRBV14 to TRBJ1-6; no definite D call. The CDR3 consists of 12 residues. Trimming took 3 bases from V and 9 from J, leaving 6 bases between them. The germline CDR1 and CDR2 sequences are SGHDN and FVKESK. CDR3 DNA: TGTGCCAGCAGCCAGTATCTTTCACCCCTCCACTTT. This gives the protein CASSQYLSPLHF. The full variable domain, rest sourced from reference TRBV14 and TRBJ1-6, is EAGVTQFPSHSVIEKGQTVTLRCDPISGHDNLYWYRRVMGKEIKFLLHFVKESKQDESGMPNNRFLAERTGGTYSTLKVQPAELEDSGVYFCASSQYLSPLHFGNGTRLTVT.